Below, 6 T cell receptor beta chains from the same sample are listed, as sequenced in a study of technical replicates of blood from a few donors. Sequencing used immunoSEQ multiplex PCR; TCRdb keeps in-frame clones, though not all of them. The table has some 98,000 clones, almost 96% seen once. The material sequenced was T cells isolated from PBMCs. Receptor source: a human donor in good health.

V and J are TRBV28 and TRBJ2-5; 7 nucleotides line up with TRBD2. Germline-derived CDR1 and CDR2 are MDHEN and SYDVKM. The CDR3 has 14 residues. Unmatched junction bases numbered 5, after V lost 4 bases and J lost 3 bases. The CDR3 nucleotides are TGTGCCAGCAGTTCCCGCGGGAGAGAAGAGACCCAGTACTTC. It translates to CASSSRGREETQYF.

The chain uses TRBV13 and TRBJ2-1; 10 nucleotides agree with TRBD2. Germline values: CDR1 PRHDT, CDR2 FYEKMQ (reference sequence). The CDR3 totals 14 residues. J lost 6 bases, V lost 3 bases, and 2 bases had no gene match. The CDR3 coding sequence is TGTGCCAGCAGCTTGAGCGGGAGGGGCAATGAGCAGTTCTTC. Translated: CASSLSGRGNEQFF.

The chain is built from TRBV30 and TRBJ1-5, with D maybe TRBD1 (6 bases). With 2 bases removed from V and 4 bases from J, the gap between germline ends came to 9 bases. Germline values: CDR1 GTSNPN, CDR2 SVGIG (reference sequence). This CDR3 has 13 amino acids. Here the CDR3 DNA reads TGTGCCTGGAGTAACAGGGAAAATCAGCCCCAGCATTTT. This encodes CAWSNRENQPQHF.

J is TRBJ2-7 and V is TRBV5-1; 7 nucleotides align to TRBD2. Per germline, CDR1 SGHRS and CDR2 YFSETQ. The CDR3 is made up of 14 amino acids. V lost 4 bases, J lost 4 bases, and 8 bases stayed unmatched. The CDR3 loop reads CASSDGEGTYEQYF. Written as DNA, the CDR3 is TGCGCCAGCAGCGATGGGGAGGGGACGTACGAGCAGTACTTC.

This sequence joins TRBV27 and TRBJ2-2; D is undetermined. The CDR3 contains 13 residues. The V end was cut by 2 bases, the J end by 6 bases, with 7 bases between. Germline lookup yields CDR1 MNHEY and CDR2 SMNVEV (reference sequence). CDR3 in DNA: TGTGCCAGCAGTTTAATTCCGTCCGGGGAGCTGTTTTTT. Its translation: CASSLIPSGELFF.

The chain joins TRBV7-9 to TRBJ2-2; 8 positions agree with TRBD2. Trimming took 3 bases from V and 0 from J; bases not matched to a gene: 0. This CDR3 is built from 15 residues. Germline V gene sequence: CDR1 SEHNR, CDR2 FQNEAQ (reference sequence). CDR3 sequence (DNA): TGTGCCAGCAGCTTTAGCGGGACGAACACCGGGGAGCTGTTTTTT. Amino acid sequence: CASSFSGTNTGELFF.